The 22 T cell receptor beta chains below all came from one sample that was sequenced in a study of blood T cell repertoires in COVID-19. The protocol was immunoSEQ multiplex PCR, while the TCRdb copy is restricted to in-frame clones and leaves out a portion. The table lists approximately 93,000 clones, around 90% of them singletons, with about 1.9% in the top ten. Sequenced input: peripheral blood. The receptors were sampled from a man aged 45-65 years with COVID-19, enrolled during active disease.

The V and J genes are TRBV11-2 and TRBJ2-3; D possibly corresponds to TRBD2 (5 bases). Germline V gene lookup returns CDR1 SGHAT and CDR2 FQNNGV. The CDR3 covers 17 residues. Trimming left V 1 base short and J 3 bases short, with 17 bases between. CDR3 DNA: TGTGCCAGCAGCTTAGTCCCTTTGGTAAGGGAGACAGATACGCAGTATTTT. Residues: CASSLVPLVRETDTQYF. Full variable domain (rest looked up from reference TRBV11-2 and TRBJ2-3): EAGVAQSPRYKIIEKRQSVAFWCNPISGHATLYWYQQILGQGPKLLIQFQNNGVVDDSQLPKDRFSAERLKGVDSTLKIQPAKLEDSAVYLCASSLVPLVRETDTQYFGPGTRLTVL.

The genes are TRBV4-2 and TRBJ1-2, with TRBD1 matching 9 bases. The CDR3 has 18 amino acids. Losses at the gene ends were 2 bases for V and 0 bases for J; bases not matched to a gene: 10. The germline gives CDR1 LGHNA, CDR2 YNFKEQ. The CDR3 protein is CASSQPPGGTGSNYGYTF. CDR3 DNA sequence: TGTGCCAGCAGCCAACCCCCGGGCGGGACAGGGTCTAACTATGGCTACACCTTC.

The DNA of the CDR3 is TGTGCCAGCAGCTTCAGGGACAGGGCCTCCTCCTACGAGCAGTACTTC. This gives the protein CASSFRDRASSYEQYF. The rearrangement uses TRBV7-2 and TRBJ2-7; 9 nucleotides line up with TRBD1. Germline V lookup: CDR1 SGHTA, CDR2 FQGNSA. After removal of 3 bases from V and 0 bases from J, the junction contained 6 bases not matched to a gene. The CDR3 sequence is 16 residues long.

The CDR3 region is CASSVAQGGSYNSPLHF. The DNA of the CDR3 is TGTGCCAGCAGCGTAGCTCAAGGGGGCTCCTATAATTCACCCCTCCACTTT. The chain joins TRBV9 to TRBJ1-6; perhaps TRBD1 as D (6 bases). V dropped 0 bases and J dropped 0 bases, with 10 bases sitting between them. This CDR3 is 17 amino acids long. Germline CDR1 reads SGDLS; CDR2 reads YYNGEE.

This sequence joins TRBV9 and TRBJ1-5, with a weak D call TRBD1 (5 bases). V lost 0 bases and J 8 bases, leaving 15 bases between the germline ends. This CDR3 comprises 15 residues. Germline assignment: CDR1 SGDLS and CDR2 YYNGEE. This CDR3 is CASSVAGQGSEPQHF. Written as DNA, the CDR3 is TGTGCCAGCAGCGTAGCCGGCCAGGGATCTGAGCCCCAGCATTTT.

The chain's CDR3 is CASSTGQELWGTQYF. Here the CDR3 DNA reads TGTGCCAGTAGTACCGGACAGGAGTTGTGGGGGACCCAGTACTTC. The chain is built from TRBV19 and TRBJ2-5; TRBD1 aligns across 7 bases. The V gene's germline CDR1 is LNHDA and CDR2 SQIVND (reference sequence). CDR3 length: 15 residues. The trim removed 4 bases at V and 7 bases at J, leaving 12 bases unmatched.

In its sample, this clone was seen once. This rearrangement joins TRBV19 to TRBJ1-1; D is uncertain. Trimming left V 5 bases short and J 4 bases short, with 11 bases between. The germline V gene encodes CDR1 LNHDA and CDR2 SQIVND (reference sequence). This CDR3 spans 13 amino acids. The CDR3 reads CASSSGTLTEAFF. The CDR3 nucleotides read TGTGCCAGTAGTTCGGGAACGCTCACTGAAGCTTTCTTT.

The chain couples TRBV3-1 (or the pseudogene TRBV3-2) to TRBJ1-4; a possible D gene is TRBD1 (6 bases). The CDR3 totals 15 residues. V was trimmed by 1 base and J by 7 bases, leaving 13 bases between them. The germline V gene has CDR1 LGHDT and CDR2 YNNKEL (reference sequence). CDR3 region: CASSQVRGGGEKLFF. For the CDR3, the DNA is TGTGCCAGCAGCCAAGTCAGGGGAGGGGGTGAAAAACTGTTTTTT.

The V call is TRBV2, the J call TRBJ1-3; D is unresolved. Germline V lookup: CDR1 SNHLY, CDR2 FYNNEI. The CDR3 consists of 13 residues. V gave up 8 bases and J gave up 2 bases, with 10 bases separating them. DNA for the CDR3: TGTGCCAGCCGGCAGGAGGCTGGAAACACCATATATTTT. It yields the protein CASRQEAGNTIYF.

The chain couples TRBV30 to TRBJ1-2; TRBD1 matches at 10 bases. Germline CDR1 is GTSNPN and CDR2 is SVGIG (reference sequence). The CDR3 has 15 residues. V shed 3 bases, J shed 8 bases, and the junction held 12 bases outside the gene matches. CDR3 region: CAWRPKTGGSWGYTF. The CDR3 coding sequence is TGTGCCTGGAGACCAAAGACAGGGGGCTCCTGGGGCTACACCTTC.

The chain uses TRBV5-1 and TRBJ1-1; D possibly corresponds to TRBD1 (5 bases). This CDR3 is built from 15 residues. Trimming pared 0 bases from V and 3 bases from J, leaving 12 bases between. CDR1 SGHRS and CDR2 YFSETQ come from the germline V gene. The CDR3 DNA follows: TGCGCCAGCAGCTTGGAATATCGGGGGTACACTGAAGCTTTCTTT. This sequence encodes CASSLEYRGYTEAFF.

The chain joins TRBV12-3 or TRBV12-4 to TRBJ1-2; 8 bases fit TRBD1. The trim removed 5 bases at V and 3 bases at J, leaving 2 bases unmatched. This CDR3 has 13 residues. CDR3 sequence: CASSPTGDYGYTF. The CDR3 coding sequence is TGTGCCAGCAGTCCGACAGGGGACTATGGCTACACCTTC.

This clone was counted a single time. Here the CDR3 DNA reads TGTGCCAGCAGCCTCGGACACCGACGGCGGCAGCCCCAGCATTTT. Its translation is CASSLGHRRRQPQHF. This rearrangement joins TRBV11-1 to TRBJ1-5, with TRBD1 as a possible D gene (5 bases). V was trimmed by 5 bases and J by 7 bases, leaving 18 bases between them. This CDR3 is 15 amino acids long. CDR1 is SGHAT, CDR2 FQDESV, per germline (reference sequence).

V is TRBV6-1 and J is TRBJ2-7, with 7 bases that match TRBD1. The germline gives CDR1 MNHNS, CDR2 SASEGT. V was pared by 0 bases and J by 5 bases, with 4 bases of the junction left unmatched. CDR3 size: 14 residues. Here the CDR3 DNA reads TGTGCCAGCAGTGAAGCAGCAGGACAGGACGAGCAGTACTTC. Residues: CASSEAAGQDEQYF.

The chain has TRBV7-9 and TRBJ2-1; TRBD2 aligns across 8 bases. CDR1 is SEHNR and CDR2 is FQNEAQ in the germline V gene (reference sequence). The CDR3 has 16 residues. Trimming cost V 5 bases and J 4 bases; bases outside gene matches: 10. CDR3 DNA: TGTGCCAGCAGCCCGGCTCTGAGCGGGGGTTACAATGAGCAGTTCTTC. Its protein product is CASSPALSGGYNEQFF.

The chain uses TRBV18 and TRBJ1-2; TRBD1 matches 7 bases. Germline CDR1 reads KGHSH; CDR2 reads LQKENI. Unmatched junction bases numbered 7, after V lost 6 bases and J lost 6 bases. The CDR3 runs to 13 residues. The CDR3 nucleotides read TGTGCCAGCTCTCCTACAGGGGACGATGGCTACACCTTC. It specifies CASSPTGDDGYTF.

The gene calls are TRBV28 and TRBJ1-3, with D perhaps matching TRBD1 (5 bases). This CDR3 region has 17 residues. Trimming removed 10 bases from V and 2 bases from J, with 24 bases in between. The germline gives CDR1 MDHEN, CDR2 SYDVKM. CDR3 sequence: CATHTKWGGNAGNTIYF. The CDR3 bases are TGTGCCACTCATACGAAGTGGGGGGGGAACGCTGGAAACACCATATATTTT.

This sequence joins TRBV7-6 and TRBJ1-2; no clear D gene. Germline values: CDR1 SGHVS, CDR2 FNYEAQ. The CDR3 runs to 11 residues. Between the trimmed V and J ends, which lost 2 bases and 7 bases, there was a span of 5 bases. CDR3 sequence reads: CASSLHGGYTF. DNA of the CDR3: TGTGCCAGCAGCTTACACGGTGGCTACACCTTC.

This clone was recorded once. The chain uses TRBV5-1 and TRBJ1-1; D may be TRBD1 (5 bases). V gave up 4 bases and J gave up 3 bases, with 13 bases separating them. The CDR3 contains 14 residues. Germline lookup yields CDR1 SGHRS and CDR2 YFSETQ. The CDR3 nucleotides are TGCGCCAGCAGCAGCGGGACGGACTACACTGAAGCTTTCTTT. Translating gives CASSSGTDYTEAFF.

CDR3 bases: TGTGCCAGCAGTGAAGGTTGGGCAGGGGCCTACGAGCAGTACTTC. This codes for CASSEGWAGAYEQYF. The rearrangement uses TRBV2 and TRBJ2-7; tentatively, D is TRBD1 (6 bases). This CDR3 comprises 15 residues. The V gene lost 1 base and the J gene lost 2 bases, with 12 bases spanning the gap. Per germline, CDR1 SNHLY and CDR2 FYNNEI. The whole variable domain, filled in from reference TRBV2 and TRBJ2-7, reads EPEVTQTPSHQVTQMGQEVILRCVPISNHLYFYWYRQILGQKVEFLVSFYNNEISEKSEIFDDQFSVERPDGSNFTLKIRSTKLEDSAMYFCASSEGWAGAYEQYFGPGTRLTVT.

The chain has TRBV2 and TRBJ1-5; the D is unclear. Germline V gene data show CDR1 as SNHLY and CDR2 as FYNNEI. This CDR3 has 13 residues. The V end lost 4 bases, the J end lost 6 bases, and 10 bases lay between the germline ends. CDR3 in amino acids: CASSVRVAQPQHF. CDR3 nucleotides: TGTGCCAGCAGTGTGAGGGTCGCTCAGCCCCAGCATTTT.

The V call is TRBV5-1, the J call TRBJ1-2; TRBD1 aligns across 7 bases. Germline loops: CDR1 SGHRS, CDR2 YFSETQ. The CDR3 loop spans 16 amino acids. The J segment lost 7 bases and the V segment lost 3 bases, leaving 15 bases of the junction unmatched. The CDR3 spells CASSSDDVGGAGGYTF. CDR3 sequence (DNA): TGCGCCAGCAGCTCGGACGATGTAGGGGGCGCTGGTGGCTACACCTTC.